A selection of T cell receptor beta chains follows, all from one sample in a study of T-cell reconstitution after alpha-beta-depleted transplantation in children. In TCRdb, the PCR reads were re-called with MiXCR into one record per CDR3 protein. The sample carries some 550,000 distinct CDR3 sequences, about a sixth recorded once. The sample was PBMCs from the stem cell graft donor, taken from the stem cell graft. The source of these receptors is a human donor who donated a stem cell graft to a child with acute lymphoblastic leukemia. CDR3s include the opening cysteine and the closing phenylalanine or tryptophan. A D gene is named only where the DNA matches it firmly. Clone sizes are given selectively: once, few, many, or a class where the clone is expanded.

V	J	D	length	size	DNA	CDR3
TRBV7-2	TRBJ1-1	-	14	few	TGTGCCAGCAGCTTATGGATTCGGGGCACTGAAGCTTTCTTT	CASSLWIRGTEAFF
TRBV24-1	TRBJ2-1	-	14	few	TGTGCCACCAGTCGCGGTAGCGACTCGAATGAGCAGTTCTTC	CATSRGSDSNEQFF
TRBV6-2/TRBV6-3	TRBJ2-3	-	14	-	TGTGCCAGCAAGGTGACTCTAAGCACAGATACGCAGTATTTT	CASKVTLSTDTQYF
TRBV29-1	TRBJ2-2	-	13	few	TGCAGCGTGGCCGGCGCGAACACCGGGGAGCTGTTTTTT	CSVAGANTGELFF
TRBV10-3	TRBJ2-2	-	16	few	TGTGCCATCAGGACCCAGGGTGGGGAGAACACCGGGGAGCTGTTTTTT	CAIRTQGGENTGELFF
TRBV6-5	TRBJ1-1	-	13	few	TGTGCCACTGAACTGACAGGGAACACTGAAGCTTTCTTT	CATELTGNTEAFF
TRBV5-6	TRBJ1-2	TRBD1	14	few	TGTGCCAGCAGCCGACAGGGGGATAACTATGGCTACACCTTC	CASSRQGDNYGYTF
TRBV12-3/TRBV12-4	TRBJ2-1	-	13	-	TGTGCCAGCAGCCGCCGTGGGGGGAATGAGCAGTTCTTC	CASSRRGGNEQFF
TRBV6-5	TRBJ1-5	-	14	few	TGTGCCAGCAGTTACGGTCGGGGTCTTCAGCCCCAGCATTTT	CASSYGRGLQPQHF
TRBV11-1	TRBJ2-1	-	17	many	TGTGCCAGCAGCTTGGCTGCCGGGAACCGGACGGGAGAGTGGCAGTTCTTC	CASSLAAGNRTGEWQFF
TRBV5-1	TRBJ2-5	-	11	few	TGCGCCAGCAGGACAGAAGAGACCCAGTACTTC	CASRTEETQYF
TRBV5-1	TRBJ1-4	-	15	-	TGCGCCAGCAGCTTGGTTGGGTTATTTAATGAAAAACTGTTTTTT	CASSLVGLFNEKLFF
TRBV7-2	TRBJ1-1	TRBD1	16	few	TGTGCCAGCAGCCCCCACCGACAGGGAATGAACACTGAAGCTTTCTTT	CASSPHRQGMNTEAFF
TRBV12-3/TRBV12-4	TRBJ2-1	TRBD2	17	-	TGTGCCAGCAGTTTAGCCATTAGCGGGAGACAATACAATGAGCAGTTCTTC	CASSLAISGRQYNEQFF
TRBV4-2	TRBJ2-5	TRBD2	15	few	TGTGCCAGCAGCCACCCGACTAGCGGACAAGAGACCCAGTACTTC	CASSHPTSGQETQYF
TRBV29-1	TRBJ2-1	TRBD2	14	-	TGCAGCGTTAAAAACGGGGGGGCAGAATATGAGCAGTTCTTC	CSVKNGGAEYEQFF
TRBV3-1	TRBJ2-1	TRBD1	14	few	TGTGCCAGCAGCCCATGGACAGGGGTGCATGAGCAGTTCTTC	CASSPWTGVHEQFF
TRBV12-3/TRBV12-4	TRBJ1-5	-	14	few	TGTGCCAGCAGTTTTAGGCAGGGAAGTTCGCCCCAGCATTTT	CASSFRQGSSPQHF
TRBV12-3/TRBV12-4	TRBJ2-1	-	16	few	TGTGCCAGCAGTCTCCGCCCTCAAGGTGGTCCCAATGAGCAGTTCTTC	CASSLRPQGGPNEQFF
TRBV20-1	TRBJ2-3	TRBD2	14	-	TGCAGTGCTATGACTAGCACCTACACAGATACGCAGTATTTT	CSAMTSTYTDTQYF
TRBV4-2	TRBJ2-1	-	15	-	TGTGCCAGCAGCCAAGATCTCAGAGGGGACAATGAGCAGTTCTTC	CASSQDLRGDNEQFF